The T cell receptor beta chain under discussion was sequenced for a study of T cell changes during pregnancy in multiple sclerosis. V was clipped by 10 bases and J by 4 bases, with 28 bases between them. The CDR3 has 17 amino acids. The germline CDR1 and CDR2 sequences are SGHTA and FQGNSA. Sequenced by immunoSEQ multiplex PCR; TCRdb stores in-frame clones only, minus some. The sample includes tens of thousands of clones, about nine tenths of them seen just once. The material was peripheral blood, obtained after pregnancy. The TCR sequence derives from a female donor in good health, enrolled as a control in a pregnancy study. The chain employs TRBV7-2 and TRBJ1-2, with D possibly being TRBD1 (5 bases). Here the CDR3 DNA reads TGTGCCATCACGTCGGGGGATTTAGACAGCCTAATCTATGGCTACACCTTC. Translated, it gives CAITSGDLDSLIYGYTF.